This T cell receptor (beta chain) was profiled in a study of T cell clonotyping in hematopoietic cell transplantation. The J segment lost 9 bases and the V segment lost 4 bases, leaving 3 bases of the junction unmatched. The CDR3 runs 12 residues. Germline values: CDR1 SGHNT, CDR2 YYREEE (reference sequence). The time point: recipient sample about 28 days before transplant, after cytoreduction. Profiling relied on immunoSEQ multiplex PCR, and the TCRdb table lists in-frame clones only, not all of them. In the table there are some 35,000 clones, about 95% of which are singletons. The sequence derives from a middle-aged man with chronic myeloid leukemia. Some clones in this sample may be carry-over from other donors' samples. The genes are TRBV5-4 and TRBJ2-1; TRBD1 matches at 8 bases. The sample was peripheral blood mononuclear cells, taken before stem cell transplant. CDR3 amino acids: CASSPDRVEQFF. Here the CDR3 DNA reads TGTGCCAGCAGCCCGGACAGGGTTGAGCAGTTCTTC.